The 9 T cell receptor beta chains presented below share a single source sample, sequenced in a study of shared T cell receptors in the human thymus. TCRdb keeps only in-frame clones here, not all; method: immunoSEQ multiplex PCR. In the table there are 540,000 or so clones, approximately 80% of which are singletons. The sample was also linked to a second study, of human thymus T cells.

The sequencing input was thymocytes. These receptors were obtained from a boy under three years old with a congenital heart defect.

This clone was counted once. The chain employs TRBV12-2 and TRBJ2-4; the table calls TRBD2, which could not be checked here. TRBV12-2 is tagged as a pseudogene. The CDR3 loop spans 20 amino acids. Here the CDR3 reads CASRLAGGTPGILAKNIQYF. The CDR3 DNA reads TGTGCAAGTCGCTTAGCGGGGGGGACTCCCGGGATACTAGCCAAAAACATTCAGTACTTC.

The CDR3 loop is CASSQDGRGNTEAFF. The CDR3 DNA follows: TGCGCCAGCAGCCAAGACGGCAGGGGAAACACTGAAGCTTTCTTT. This rearrangement joins TRBV4-3 to TRBJ1-1; possibly TRBD1 for D (6 bases). Between the trimmed V and J ends, which lost 0 bases and 2 bases, there was a span of 10 bases. Germline V gives CDR1 LGHNA, CDR2 YSLEER. This CDR3 region has 15 residues.

This clone is a singleton in its sample. The V gene is TRBV29-1, the J gene TRBJ2-1, with 8 bases matching TRBD2. V lost 4 bases and J lost 9; bases outside the gene matches: 8. Germline V gives CDR1 SQVTM, CDR2 ANQGSEA. The length of the CDR3 is 13 residues. The DNA for the CDR3 is TGCAGCGTTGTGTTAGCGGGGTGGGGTGAGCAGTTCTTC. Its translation: CSVVLAGWGEQFF.

The rearrangement links TRBV6-6 to TRBJ2-7, with 7 bases that match TRBD1. V trimming: 2 bases; J trimming: 5 bases; junction bases outside the gene matches: 6. CDR1 is MNHNY and CDR2 is SVGAGI in the germline V gene (reference sequence). The length of the CDR3 is 14 residues. The CDR3 bases are TGTGCCAGCAGTTACAAGGAAACAGGGGACGAGCAGTACTTC. Translating it yields CASSYKETGDEQYF.

This chain joins TRBV4-3 and TRBJ2-7, with D tentatively TRBD2 (5 bases). Germline lookup yields CDR1 LGHNA and CDR2 YSLEER. The CDR3 totals 16 residues. Trimming removed 0 bases at V and 2 bases at J, with 14 bases between. The CDR3 region is CASSQDLNSGTYEQYF. The CDR3 DNA sequence: TGCGCCAGCAGCCAAGATTTAAACTCCGGGACCTACGAGCAGTACTTC.

The genes are TRBV7-6 and TRBJ2-7, with TRBD2 matching 11 bases. Germline-derived CDR1 and CDR2 are SGHVS and FNYEAQ. CDR3 length: 16 amino acids. Trimming cost V 4 bases and J 1 base; bases outside gene matches: 6. CDR3 protein: CASSSLAGGLSYEQYF. The CDR3 nucleotides are TGTGCCAGCAGCTCGCTAGCGGGAGGTCTTTCCTACGAGCAGTACTTC.

The V call is TRBV5-1, the J call TRBJ2-1; D is uncertain. V lost 4 bases and J 3 bases, leaving 5 bases between the germline ends. The CDR3 consists of 12 residues. CDR1 and CDR2 (germline): SGHRS, YFSETQ. Here the CDR3 DNA reads TGCGCCAGCAGCGGCCGCTACAATGAGCAGTTCTTC. Protein product: CASSGRYNEQFF.

This chain joins TRBV2 and TRBJ2-1; the D gene is possibly TRBD2 (5 bases). The CDR3 extends over 15 amino acids. The V gene lost 6 bases and the J gene lost 6 bases, with 18 bases spanning the gap. Germline values: CDR1 SNHLY, CDR2 FYNNEI. The CDR3 nucleotides read TGTGCCAGCAGCTCAATAACTAGGGCCCTCAATGAGCAGTTCTTC. Translation gives CASSSITRALNEQFF.

The V and J genes are TRBV12-5 and TRBJ1-1; 7 bases are shared with TRBD1. The trim removed 0 bases at V and 12 bases at J, leaving 7 bases unmatched. The V gene's germline CDR1 is LGHNT and CDR2 FRNRAP. This CDR3 has 13 amino acids. The CDR3 here is CASGLVEGGASFF. CDR3 sequence (DNA): TGTGCTAGTGGTTTGGTAGAAGGGGGCGCTTCTTTCTTT.